Sequencing of this T cell receptor (beta chain) was carried out in a study of T-cell reconstitution after alpha-beta-depleted transplantation in children. Findings and limits, study-wide: Newly produced T cells mostly provided counts and TCRbeta diversity after one year, as hyperexpanded clones declined. The origin of high day-60 TCRbeta diversity in some patients lay in surviving recipient T cells and thymic progenitors. Where alpha-beta T cells came from about two months after transplant was reportedly several hundred expanded graft clones.

CDR1 is LGHNA, CDR2 YSLEER, per germline. The CDR3 length is 16 residues. Losses at the gene ends were 0 bases for V and 5 bases for J; bases not matched to a gene: 6. Unique molecular identifiers tagged the TCRbeta library. MiXCR, run by TCRdb on the PCR reads, gives a single entry per CDR3 protein. The sample contains 500,000 or so distinct CDR3 sequences, about an eighth of which appear only once. This clonotype came up many times. Its antigen remains unknown. The TCR originated in a female patient aged 2-9 years who had a stem cell transplant for aplastic anemia, so the T cells may come from the graft donor. The rearrangement uses TRBV4-3 and TRBJ2-1; 8 bases are a match to TRBD2. This sample comprised PBMCs, mostly from graft donor cells, obtained 180 days after TCRalphabeta/CD19-depleted stem cell transplant. The CDR3 loop reads CASSQDLGLDNNEQFF. Written as DNA, the CDR3 is TGCGCCAGCAGCCAAGATCTGGGACTAGACAACAATGAGCAGTTCTTC.